The 14 T cell receptor beta chains below all came from one sample that was sequenced in a study of blood T cell repertoires in COVID-19. The repertoire was sequenced with immunoSEQ multiplex PCR; TCRdb's copy has only in-frame clones and lacks some. The table shows almost 200,000 clones, with 86% occurring only once. Input material: peripheral blood. These receptors all stem from a woman aged 65 to 85 with acute or convalescent COVID-19.

J is TRBJ2-2 and V is TRBV9; TRBD1 is a possible D gene (5 bases). Trimming shortened V by 0 bases and J by 6 bases, and 12 bases separated the two germline ends. The germline V gene has CDR1 SGDLS and CDR2 YYNGEE. The CDR3 runs to 15 residues. The CDR3 region is CASSVVGHGAGELFF. The CDR3 DNA sequence: TGTGCCAGCAGCGTAGTAGGACATGGGGCCGGGGAGCTGTTTTTT.

The rearrangement links TRBV19 to TRBJ1-1, with a weak D call TRBD1 (6 bases). CDR1 is LNHDA and CDR2 is SQIVND in the germline V gene (reference sequence). Deletions cut 4 bases from V and 5 bases from J, with 11 bases between. The CDR3 contains 13 residues. The CDR3 DNA reads TGTGCCAGTAGTACTGGCAGGGGAACTGAAGCTTTCTTT. Translated, it gives CASSTGRGTEAFF.

This rearrangement joins TRBV5-1 to TRBJ1-2, with D hard to call. The germline CDR1 and CDR2 sequences are SGHRS and YFSETQ. Trimming left V 4 bases short and J 1 base short, with 14 bases between. The CDR3 spans 15 residues. CDR3: CASSPGLENNYGYTF. The CDR3 DNA is TGCGCCAGCAGCCCCGGTCTTGAGAATAACTATGGCTACACCTTC. The whole variable domain, filled in from reference TRBV5-1 and TRBJ1-2, reads KAGVTQTPRYLIKTRGQQVTLSCSPISGHRSVSWYQQTPGQGLQFLFEYFSETQRNKGNFPGRFSGRQFSNSRSEMNVSTLELGDSALYLCASSPGLENNYGYTFGSGTRLTVV.

This clone was counted a few times. The chain combines TRBV28 with TRBJ2-7; 13 nucleotides line up with TRBD2. Losses at the gene ends were 3 bases for V and 0 bases for J; bases not matched to a gene: 5. The length of the CDR3 is 17 residues. The V gene's germline CDR1 is MDHEN and CDR2 SYDVKM. In nucleotides, the CDR3 is TGTGCCAGCAGTTTCGCGGGACTAGCGGGGACCTCCTACGAGCAGTACTTC. It codes for CASSFAGLAGTSYEQYF.

This chain joins TRBV28 and TRBJ1-1; D not certain. The germline V and J ends were trimmed by 8 bases and 8 bases, with 15 bases remaining between them. This CDR3 has 12 residues. CDR1 is MDHEN, CDR2 SYDVKM, per germline. CDR3 DNA sequence: TGTGCCAGCGGGAGGACTGTTTGGGAAGCTTTCTTT. The encoded protein is CASGRTVWEAFF.

The rearrangement joins TRBV11-2 to TRBJ2-3; 12 bases are shared with TRBD2. Trimming cost V 3 bases and J 3 bases; bases outside gene matches: 4. This CDR3 has 16 amino acids. CDR1 SGHAT and CDR2 FQNNGV come from the germline V gene. The CDR3, as DNA: TGTGCCAGCAGCTTGCTAGCGGGGGGGCTGACAGATACGCAGTATTTT. As protein: CASSLLAGGLTDTQYF.

This clone was seen once. The chain has TRBV11-3 and TRBJ2-2; D remains ambiguous. Germline V gene sequence: CDR1 SGHNT, CDR2 YENEEA. CDR3 length: 14 amino acids. The germline V and J ends were trimmed by 3 bases and 1 base, with 6 bases remaining between them. CDR3 residues: CASSFYRNTGELFF. The CDR3 nucleotides are TGTGCCAGCAGCTTTTATAGGAACACCGGGGAGCTGTTTTTT. Filled out from reference TRBV11-3 and TRBJ2-2, the complete variable domain reads EAGVVQSPRYKIIEKKQPVAFWCNPISGHNTLYWYLQNLGQGPELLIRYENEEAVDDSQLPKDRFSAERLKGVDSTLKIQPAELGDSAVYLCASSFYRNTGELFFGEGSRLTVL.

This chain links TRBV5-1 with TRBJ2-1; 7 bases are shared with TRBD2. V was pared by 1 base and J by 5 bases, with 6 bases of the junction left unmatched. Germline V gene lookup returns CDR1 SGHRS and CDR2 YFSETQ. This CDR3 contains 15 residues. The CDR3 is CASSLLASGDNEQFF. For the CDR3, the DNA is TGCGCCAGCAGCTTGTTGGCTAGCGGAGACAATGAGCAGTTCTTC.

This clone was counted only a few times. The chain employs TRBV2 and TRBJ1-6; 7 bases are a match to TRBD1. The length of the CDR3 is 15 residues. V gave up 9 bases and J gave up 8 bases; unmatched junction bases: 13. Germline CDR1 and CDR2: SNHLY and FYNNEI. CDR3 protein: CASFSRRGPYSPLHF. CDR3 nucleotides: TGTGCCAGTTTCTCCAGGAGGGGGCCTTATTCACCCCTCCACTTT.

The gene calls are TRBV4-1 and TRBJ1-4, with TRBD1 matching over 9 bases. The CDR3 covers 15 residues. Trimming cost V 7 bases and J 7 bases; bases outside gene matches: 10. Per germline, CDR1 MGHRA and CDR2 YSYEKL. CDR3 region: CASTPPGQGGEKLFF. Written as DNA, the CDR3 is TGCGCCAGCACCCCCCCGGGACAGGGTGGTGAAAAACTGTTTTTT.

CDR3 DNA sequence: TGTGCCAGCAGTAGATCGGGGCGCGGGGGGGGCAGTAATCAGCCCCAGCATTTT. Translation gives CASSRSGRGGGSNQPQHF. The chain couples TRBV2 to TRBJ1-5; the D gene is possibly TRBD1 (6 bases). The length of the CDR3 is 18 residues. Germline values: CDR1 SNHLY, CDR2 FYNNEI. The ends were cut back, 5 bases at V and 4 bases at J, with 24 bases in the middle.

The CDR3 sequence is CASSQVGQGLETQYF. In DNA form, the CDR3 reads TGTGCCAGCAGCCAAGTCGGACAGGGGCTGGAGACCCAGTACTTC. This chain links TRBV3-1 (or the pseudogene TRBV3-2) with TRBJ2-5; TRBD1 agrees at 9 bases. Trimming took 1 base from V and 5 from J; bases not matched to a gene: 5. The CDR3 has 15 amino acids. Germline CDR1 LGHDT, CDR2 YNNKEL (reference sequence).

The chain combines TRBV19 with TRBJ1-5, with D hard to call. Germline CDR1 and CDR2: LNHDA and SQIVND (reference sequence). This CDR3 is 14 amino acids long. V dropped 8 bases and J dropped 8 bases, with 19 bases sitting between them. The CDR3 spells CASRAITGKEPQHF. The CDR3, as DNA: TGTGCCAGTCGTGCGATCACGGGGAAGGAGCCCCAGCATTTT.

The chain joins TRBV6-5 to TRBJ1-2; TRBD1 aligns across 10 bases. V lost 8 bases, J lost 7 bases, and 10 bases stayed unmatched. CDR3 length equals 14 residues. Germline CDR1 and CDR2: MNHEY and SVGAGI. CDR3 loop: CASRTRDRGGGYTF. CDR3 sequence (DNA): TGTGCCAGCCGAACCCGGGACAGGGGAGGTGGCTACACCTTC.